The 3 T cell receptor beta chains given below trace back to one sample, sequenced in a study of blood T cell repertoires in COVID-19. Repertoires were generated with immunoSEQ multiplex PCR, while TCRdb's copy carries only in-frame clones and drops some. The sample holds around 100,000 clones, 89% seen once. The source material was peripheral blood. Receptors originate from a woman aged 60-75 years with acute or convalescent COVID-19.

The CDR3 coding sequence is TGTGCCAGCAGCCAAGTGACTAGCGGGAGAGGTGAGCAGTTCTTC. This translates into CASSQVTSGRGEQFF. V usage is TRBV3-1 (or the pseudogene TRBV3-2) and J usage is TRBJ2-1; 12 nucleotides agree with TRBD2. This CDR3 contains 15 residues. CDR1 and CDR2 (germline): LGHDT, YNNKEL (reference sequence). With V trimmed by 1 base and J by 9 bases, 4 bases remained unmatched.

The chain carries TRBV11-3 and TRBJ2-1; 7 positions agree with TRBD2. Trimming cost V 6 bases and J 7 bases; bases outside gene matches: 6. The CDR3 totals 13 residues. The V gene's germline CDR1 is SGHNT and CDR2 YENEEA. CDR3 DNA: TGTGCCAGCAGGGCGGGAGTCGGGAATGAGCAGTTCTTC. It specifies CASRAGVGNEQFF.

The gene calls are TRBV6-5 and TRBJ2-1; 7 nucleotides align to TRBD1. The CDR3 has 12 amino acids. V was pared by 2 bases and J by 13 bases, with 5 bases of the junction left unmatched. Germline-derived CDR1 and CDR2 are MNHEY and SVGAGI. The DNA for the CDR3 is TGTGCCAGCAGTTACCTGGGGACAGTTCAGTTCTTC. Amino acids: CASSYLGTVQFF.